These 11 T cell receptor beta chains were all obtained from the same sample, sequenced in a study of blood T cell repertoires in COVID-19. The table came from immunoSEQ multiplex PCR; TCRdb's copy has only in-frame clones and leaves some out. The repertoire has about 330,000 clones, around 83% of them found once; the top ten carry roughly 1.1%. Sequenced material: peripheral blood. Receptor source: a woman in her forties or fifties with acute or convalescent COVID-19.

On this clone: The sample contains more than one DNA sequence encoding this CDR3. The rearrangement joins TRBV4-1 to TRBJ2-7; 8 bases match TRBD1. Germline CDR1 and CDR2: MGHRA and YSYEKL. This CDR3 is built from 15 residues. After removal of 1 base from V and 3 bases from J, the junction contained 5 bases not matched to a gene. CDR3 sequence (DNA): TGCGCCAGCAGCCAAGTCCCGGGACAGGACTACGAGCAGTACGTC. This translates into CASSQVPGQDYEQYV.

This chain connects TRBV4-1 to TRBJ1-1, with 10 bases aligning to TRBD1. V was clipped by 1 base and J by 1 base; unmatched bases: 6. Germline V CDR1 and CDR2: MGHRA, YSYEKL. This CDR3 spans 17 amino acids. Written as DNA, the CDR3 is TGCGCCAGCAGCCAAGCTTCGACAGGGGGCCCGAACACTGAAGCTTTCTTT. It codes for CASSQASTGGPNTEAFF.

The chain combines TRBV2 with TRBJ1-2; possibly TRBD1 for D (6 bases). CDR3 length equals 17 residues. V dropped 9 bases and J dropped 5 bases, with 28 bases sitting between them. Germline values: CDR1 SNHLY, CDR2 FYNNEI. This CDR3 is CASPTGRALTDGYGYTF. CDR3 coding DNA: TGTGCCAGTCCTACAGGGAGGGCATTAACCGACGGTTATGGCTACACCTTC.

The chain joins TRBV5-1 to TRBJ1-1; tentatively, D is TRBD1 (5 bases). This CDR3 has 13 amino acids. CDR1 is SGHRS, CDR2 YFSETQ, per germline. V was shortened by 0 bases and J by 10 bases, with 13 bases between the two germline ends. This CDR3 reads CASSLEGVSIAFF. CDR3 bases: TGCGCCAGCAGCTTGGAAGGGGTTAGTATAGCTTTCTTT.

The rearrangement uses TRBV7-2 and TRBJ2-3; D unresolved. The CDR3 is made up of 14 amino acids. V was shortened by 0 bases and J by 6 bases, with 10 bases between the two germline ends. CDR1 SGHTA and CDR2 FQGNSA come from the germline V gene. The CDR3 DNA reads TGTGCCAGCAGCTTAGCGGTTAGCCGGGATACGCAGTATTTT. This encodes CASSLAVSRDTQYF.

This chain uses TRBV25-1 with TRBJ1-5; TRBD1 matches 9 bases. The germline V gene encodes CDR1 MGHDK and CDR2 SYGVNS. The CDR3 contains 15 residues. V lost 3 bases, J lost 5 bases, and 5 bases stayed unmatched. CDR3 sequence reads: CASSEGTGSYQPQHF. CDR3 bases: TGTGCCAGCAGTGAGGGGACAGGGTCTTATCAGCCCCAGCATTTT.

The V gene is TRBV9, the J gene TRBJ2-5; 9 positions match TRBD1. Trimming removed 6 bases from V and 5 bases from J; junction bases left unmatched: 8. The germline gives CDR1 SGDLS, CDR2 YYNGEE. The CDR3 length is 14 residues. CDR3 sequence (DNA): TGTGCCAGCAACCTACAGGGGGCATGGGAGACCCAGTACTTC. Translated, it gives CASNLQGAWETQYF.

This clone was found a few times. This chain joins TRBV2 and TRBJ1-1, with 7 bases identical to TRBD1. Germline CDR1 reads SNHLY; CDR2 reads FYNNEI. The CDR3 runs 14 residues. Unmatched junction bases numbered 7, after V lost 6 bases and J lost 3 bases. CDR3 DNA: TGTGCCAGCAGGGGACAGTCTTGGGACACTGAAGCTTTCTTT. This translates into CASRGQSWDTEAFF.

In this sample, this clone turned up once. This chain connects TRBV5-1 to TRBJ2-3; TRBD2 matches 10 bases. Trimming took 4 bases from V and 7 from J; bases not matched to a gene: 12. This CDR3 is built from 16 residues. The germline CDR1 and CDR2 sequences are SGHRS and YFSETQ. The CDR3 here is CASSLAPLAGANTQYF. The CDR3 DNA follows: TGCGCCAGCAGCCTGGCCCCGCTAGCGGGAGCAAATACGCAGTATTTT.

The genes are TRBV12-3 or TRBV12-4 and TRBJ2-3; D unresolved. The ends were cut back, 4 bases at V and 3 bases at J, with 8 bases in the middle. CDR3 length: 13 amino acids. CDR3 coding DNA: TGTGCCAGCAGTTACGGAGTAACAGATACGCAGTATTTT. Its translation: CASSYGVTDTQYF.

The chain couples TRBV21-1 to TRBJ1-6; the listed D gene, TRBD1, was not tested against the DNA. TRBV21-1 is flagged as a pseudogene. The CDR3 has 13 residues. The CDR3 coding sequence is TGTGCCAGCATCACAGGGGGAGGTTCACCCCTCCACTTT. Translation gives CASITGGGSPLHF.